Listed here are 18 T cell receptor beta chains from one sample, sequenced in a study of beta chain features in type 1 diabetes. Broader study findings: Researchers report that Type 1 diabetes patients had moderately but significantly shorter TCRB CDR3s across all four CD4+ subsets.

Expressed TCRB transcripts were sequenced, since all the RNA that had been isolated was reverse transcribed. Only in-frame clones appear in the TCRdb table, and some are missing; sequencing was by immunoSEQ multiplex PCR. The repertoire consists of about 650,000 clones, with around 12% occurring once and the leading ten covering more than 0.1%. Antigen specificity for these receptors is unknown. The sequenced material came from naive CD4+ T cells from blood. These receptor sequences come from a man aged 25 to 40 with type 1 diabetes.

This clone was detected only a few times. V gene TRBV5-1 combines with J gene TRBJ1-2; unclear D gene. The CDR3 consists of 13 residues. Germline CDR1 and CDR2: SGHRS and YFSETQ. Trimming took 3 bases from V and 8 from J, leaving 14 bases between them. CDR3 sequence reads: CASSWSPTEGYTF. CDR3 DNA sequence: TGCGCCAGCAGCTGGAGCCCAACGGAGGGCTACACCTTC.

This clone was seen a few times. V usage is TRBV28 and J usage is TRBJ2-7, with 11 bases matching TRBD2. This CDR3 spans 15 amino acids. The V segment lost 6 bases and the J segment 4 bases; nucleotides outside the gene matches: 8. CDR1 and CDR2 from the germline V gene are MDHEN and SYDVKM. The CDR3 sequence: CASSSGTSGPYEQYF. In DNA form, the CDR3 reads TGTGCCAGCAGCAGCGGGACTAGCGGTCCTTACGAGCAGTACTTC. The full variable domain, its missing parts supplied by reference TRBV28 and TRBJ2-7, is DVKVTQSSRYLVKRTGEKVFLECVQDMDHENMFWYRQDPGLGLRLIYFSYDVKMKEKGDIPEGYSVSREKKERFSLILESASTNQTSMYLCASSSGTSGPYEQYFGPGTRLTVT.

This clone was seen a few times. The chain employs TRBV27 and TRBJ1-1; D is perhaps TRBD1 (5 bases). Germline values: CDR1 MNHEY, CDR2 SMNVEV (reference sequence). The V gene lost 3 bases and the J gene lost 1 base, with 9 bases spanning the gap. The CDR3 has 14 residues. DNA for the CDR3: TGTGCCAGCAGTTTGATCCAGGGGAACACTGAAGCTTTCTTT. It is translated as CASSLIQGNTEAFF.

This clone turned up a few times. This chain connects TRBV6-6 to TRBJ2-1; perhaps D is TRBD1 or TRBD2 (6 bases each). Trimming removed 7 bases from V and 5 bases from J, with 12 bases in between. The CDR3 is 13 residues long. Germline V lookup: CDR1 MNHNY, CDR2 SVGAGI (reference sequence). The CDR3 DNA is TGTGCCAGCAAGACAGGAGGGAACAATGAGCAGTTCTTC. Amino acids: CASKTGGNNEQFF.

The rearrangement links TRBV18 to TRBJ2-1, with 10 bases aligning to TRBD1. The CDR3 sequence is 15 residues long. CDR1 and CDR2 from the germline V gene are KGHSH and LQKENI. The ends lost 0 bases at V and 7 bases at J; junction bases unmatched: 3. CDR3 residues: CASSPPGGQGNEQFF. As DNA, the CDR3 is TGTGCCAGCTCACCACCCGGGGGACAGGGGAATGAGCAGTTCTTC.

The rearrangement uses TRBV5-1 and TRBJ2-7; D unclear. Trimming shortened V by 0 bases and J by 0 bases, and 16 bases separated the two germline ends. CDR1 and CDR2 from the germline V gene are SGHRS and YFSETQ. The CDR3 length is 17 residues. In nucleotides, the CDR3 is TGCGCCAGCAGCTTGGCGGCAGTGGCTAGGAGCTCCTACGAGCAGTACTTC. Translated: CASSLAAVARSSYEQYF.

Comments on this clone: Other DNA sequences of this sample code for an identical CDR3. The chain employs TRBV7-2 and TRBJ2-3; D is uncertain. The germline gives CDR1 SGHTA, CDR2 FQGNSA. Trimming stripped 1 base from V and 4 bases from J, with 6 bases between. This CDR3 is built from 13 residues. CDR3 sequence: CASSLVGADTQYF. The CDR3 DNA is TGTGCCAGCAGCTTAGTCGGAGCAGATACGCAGTATTTT.

This clone occurred a few times. This rearrangement joins TRBV7-2 to TRBJ1-1, with D hard to call. The CDR3 is made up of 12 amino acids. From germline, CDR1 is SGHTA and CDR2 FQGNSA. V shed 7 bases and J shed 11 bases, with 17 bases lying between them. The CDR3: CASISRGLEAFF. CDR3 nucleotide sequence: TGTGCCAGCATCTCCCGCGGCTTAGAGGCTTTCTTT.

The gene calls are TRBV20-1 and TRBJ1-2, with D possibly TRBD1 on 5 matching bases. Per germline, CDR1 DFQATT and CDR2 SNEGSKA (reference sequence). The CDR3 length is 11 residues. V was pared by 6 bases and J by 8 bases, with 13 bases between. CDR3 sequence reads: CSAAGNQGYTF. The CDR3, as DNA: TGCAGTGCAGCAGGGAATCAGGGCTACACCTTC.

This clone was counted a few times. This CDR3 is CASSLGTLNTEAFF. The CDR3 coding sequence is TGTGCCAGTAGCCTTGGGACACTGAACACTGAAGCTTTCTTT. The chain joins TRBV19 to TRBJ1-1; D might be TRBD1 (6 bases). Trimming pared 6 bases from V and 0 bases from J, leaving 11 bases between. CDR1 and CDR2 (germline): LNHDA, SQIVND (reference sequence). This CDR3 is 14 amino acids long.

The chain is built from TRBV5-6 and TRBJ2-5, with 12 bases matching TRBD1. V lost 3 bases to trimming and J lost 5 bases; unmatched junction nucleotides: 2. This CDR3 is 14 amino acids long. The germline V gene has CDR1 SGHDT and CDR2 YYEEEE. The CDR3 sequence: CASSWDRGPETQYF. The CDR3 nucleotides read TGTGCCAGCAGCTGGGACAGGGGGCCGGAGACCCAGTACTTC.

The chain couples TRBV18 to TRBJ2-5; 12 bases are shared with TRBD1. V lost 8 bases and J lost 4; bases outside the gene matches: 8. Germline V gene lookup returns CDR1 KGHSH and CDR2 LQKENI. The CDR3 has 15 residues. CDR3 amino acids: CASRLGTGGGETQYF. The DNA of the CDR3 is TGTGCCAGCCGCCTTGGGACAGGGGGCGGAGAGACCCAGTACTTC.

This clone was recorded a few times. The chain carries TRBV27 and TRBJ1-5; D not certain. The germline gives CDR1 MNHEY, CDR2 SMNVEV (reference sequence). This CDR3 is 15 amino acids long. The V end lost 2 bases, the J end lost 4 bases, and 12 bases lay between the germline ends. As DNA, the CDR3 is TGTGCCAGCAGTTTAGAGGGCTTGGGGAATCAGCCCCAGCATTTT. This gives the protein CASSLEGLGNQPQHF.

This clone was detected a few times. Other DNA sequences in the sample encode the same CDR3. The rearrangement links TRBV5-4 to TRBJ1-2; TRBD1 matches 7 bases. The CDR3 contains 13 residues. From germline, CDR1 is SGHNT and CDR2 YYREEE (reference sequence). Losses at the gene ends were 0 bases for V and 4 bases for J; bases not matched to a gene: 0. CDR3 in amino acids: CASSLAGGYGYTF. The CDR3 nucleotides read TGTGCCAGCAGCTTGGCAGGGGGCTATGGCTACACCTTC.

This clone was detected a few times. The gene calls are TRBV19 and TRBJ1-1; a possible D gene is TRBD1 (5 bases). This CDR3 region has 13 residues. CDR1 and CDR2 from the germline V gene are LNHDA and SQIVND (reference sequence). The V and J ends lost 9 bases and 5 bases respectively, with 16 bases between them. The CDR3 loop reads CASRAGRETEAFF. Written as DNA, the CDR3 is TGTGCCAGCCGGGCAGGGAGAGAGACTGAAGCTTTCTTT. The full variable domain, rest sourced from reference TRBV19 and TRBJ1-1, is DGGITQSPKYLFRKEGQNVTLSCEQNLNHDAMYWYRQDPGQGLRLIYYSQIVNDFQKGDIAEGYSVSREKKESFPLTVTSAQKNPTAFYLCASRAGRETEAFFGQGTRLTVV.

The genes are TRBV19 and TRBJ2-7; D perhaps matches TRBD2 (6 bases). Trimming took 3 bases from V and 6 from J, leaving 12 bases between them. The CDR3 covers 13 residues. Germline V gene lookup returns CDR1 LNHDA and CDR2 SQIVND (reference sequence). CDR3: CASSMASDSEQYF. CDR3 bases: TGTGCCAGTAGTATGGCTAGCGACTCCGAGCAGTACTTC. The entire variable domain, with the rest obtained from reference TRBV19 and TRBJ2-7, is as follows: DGGITQSPKYLFRKEGQNVTLSCEQNLNHDAMYWYRQDPGQGLRLIYYSQIVNDFQKGDIAEGYSVSREKKESFPLTVTSAQKNPTAFYLCASSMASDSEQYFGPGTRLTVT.

The genes are TRBV7-2 and TRBJ2-5; D remains unclear. V was pared by 5 bases and J by 1 base, with 11 bases between. Germline loops: CDR1 SGHTA, CDR2 FQGNSA. The CDR3 is 14 amino acids. This CDR3 reads CASSPNTGQETQYF. CDR3 nucleotide sequence: TGTGCCAGCAGCCCAAACACCGGCCAAGAGACCCAGTACTTC.

The gene calls are TRBV7-9 and TRBJ1-2; D not resolved. Germline CDR1 is SEHNR and CDR2 is FQNEAQ (reference sequence). This CDR3 comprises 15 residues. V dropped 6 bases and J dropped 4 bases, with 18 bases sitting between them. The CDR3 spells CASSNTEQVSYGYTF. CDR3 bases: TGTGCCAGCAGTAATACCGAACAAGTTTCCTATGGCTACACCTTC.